The 30 T cell receptor beta chains presented below share a single source sample, sequenced in a study of T cell changes during pregnancy in multiple sclerosis. Repertoires were generated with immunoSEQ multiplex PCR, while TCRdb's copy carries only in-frame clones and drops some. This repertoire shows some 64,000 clones, roughly 90% found once; its top ten account for over 3%. Source: peripheral blood, taken in the first trimester of pregnancy. These receptors were obtained from a female donor in good health, enrolled as a control in a pregnancy study.

V and J are TRBV7-9 and TRBJ2-4; 7 nucleotides agree with TRBD2. CDR1 is SEHNR, CDR2 FQNEAQ, per germline (reference sequence). V lost 1 base, J lost 10 bases, and 7 bases stayed unmatched. The CDR3 length is 14 residues. The CDR3 spells CASSLGEGSGIQYF. CDR3 nucleotides: TGTGCCAGCAGCTTAGGGGAGGGGTCAGGGATTCAGTACTTC.

V and J are TRBV29-1 and TRBJ2-3, with D possibly TRBD1 on 8 matching bases. The CDR3 covers 13 residues. In germline, CDR1 is SQVTM, CDR2 ANQGSEA. The ends were cut back, 6 bases at V and 1 base at J, with 11 bases in the middle. Here the CDR3 reads CSVAGQGTDTQYF. For the CDR3, the DNA is TGCAGCGTAGCGGGACAGGGCACAGATACGCAGTATTTT.

V and J are TRBV2 and TRBJ1-1; D unresolved. The CDR3 is 14 residues long. Per germline, CDR1 SNHLY and CDR2 FYNNEI. Trimming pared 6 bases from V and 1 base from J, leaving 12 bases between. The CDR3 spells CASRLGRENTEAFF. Written as DNA, the CDR3 is TGTGCCAGCAGGCTGGGCCGGGAGAACACTGAAGCTTTCTTT.

To note about this clone: Mismatch with germline at one junction end may stem from a read error. This chain links TRBV4-2 with TRBJ2-2, with 9 positions matching TRBD2. Germline V gives CDR1 LGHNA, CDR2 YNFKEQ. The CDR3 is 17 residues long. Here the CDR3 reads CASSQGPAGGSTGELFF. CDR3 in DNA: TGTGCCAGCAGTCAAGGGCCAGCGGGGGGATCCACCGGGGAGCTGTTTTTT.

The chain recombines TRBV27 with TRBJ1-2; 8 bases line up with TRBD1. V was pared by 6 bases and J by 1 base, with 7 bases of the junction left unmatched. Germline-derived CDR1 and CDR2 are MNHEY and SMNVEV (reference sequence). This CDR3 is built from 15 residues. The CDR3 loop reads CASRTDRDYNYGYTF. CDR3 in DNA: TGTGCCAGCAGGACGGACAGGGACTATAACTATGGCTACACCTTC.

This clone was detected only once. Here the CDR3 reads CASRLTPGTEHSPLHF. In DNA, the CDR3 is TGTGCCAGCAGACTCACTCCCGGGACAGAGCATTCACCCCTCCACTTT. The chain uses TRBV5-4 and TRBJ1-6, with 7 bases identical to TRBD1. CDR1 is SGHNT, CDR2 YYREEE, per germline (reference sequence). There are 16 residues in the CDR3. The V and J ends lost 5 bases and 8 bases, in that order; junction bases with no gene match: 13.

V usage is TRBV5-6 and J usage is TRBJ2-1; 8 bases line up with TRBD2. Per the germline V gene, CDR1 is SGHDT and CDR2 is YYEEEE. After removal of 4 bases from V and 4 bases from J, the junction contained 13 bases not matched to a gene. The CDR3 is 17 residues long. CDR3 loop: CASSQFRGGADYNEQFF. The CDR3 region has the DNA TGTGCCAGCAGCCAGTTCCGGGGGGGGGCGGATTACAATGAGCAGTTCTTC.

The chain joins TRBV6-6 to TRBJ1-5, with 7 bases matching TRBD1. There are 15 residues in the CDR3. Germline CDR1 reads MNHNY; CDR2 reads SVGAGI (reference sequence). The V gene end was trimmed by 5 bases and the J gene end by 4 bases; junction bases not matched to a gene: 8. The chain's CDR3 is CASSPRQGWNQPQHF. The CDR3 DNA follows: TGTGCCAGCAGTCCCCGACAGGGATGGAATCAGCCCCAGCATTTT.

The J gene is TRBJ2-1, the V gene TRBV13; TRBD2 matches at 9 bases. Germline CDR1 is PRHDT and CDR2 is FYEKMQ (reference sequence). The CDR3 contains 13 residues. The V gene end was trimmed by 5 bases and the J gene end by 12 bases; junction bases not matched to a gene: 8. CDR3 coding DNA: TGTGCCAGCAGCCCCGGGGCGGGAGGGCTGCAGTTCTTC. Protein: CASSPGAGGLQFF.

CDR3 region: CASSETGGQNTEAFF. Here the CDR3 DNA reads TGTGCCAGCAGCGAGACAGGGGGCCAGAACACTGAAGCTTTCTTT. J is TRBJ1-1 and V is TRBV7-8; 10 nucleotides line up with TRBD1. Per germline, CDR1 SGHVS and CDR2 FQNEAQ. V was pared by 5 bases and J by 1 base, with 4 bases of the junction left unmatched. This CDR3 contains 15 residues. Based on the CDR3 plus reference TRBV7-8 and TRBJ1-1, the full variable domain is GAGVSQSPRYKVAKRGQDVALRCDPISGHVSLFWYQQALGQGPEFLTYFQNEAQLDKSGLPSDRFFAERPEGSVSTLKIQRTQQEDSAVYLCASSETGGQNTEAFFGQGTRLTVV.

V gene TRBV6-6 combines with J gene TRBJ2-1; TRBD2 matches 11 bases. Germline values: CDR1 MNHNY, CDR2 SVGAGI (reference sequence). The trim removed 7 bases at V and 9 bases at J, leaving 14 bases unmatched. The CDR3 is 16 amino acids. DNA of the CDR3: TGTGCCAGCACCCACGGGGGTTTAGCGGGAGGGGCTGAGCAGTTCTTC. This gives the protein CASTHGGLAGGAEQFF.

This clone was seen a single time. The chain employs TRBV5-1 and TRBJ2-2; TRBD1 aligns across 8 bases. This CDR3 has 17 amino acids. Germline values: CDR1 SGHRS, CDR2 YFSETQ. V was pared by 6 bases and J by 0 bases, with 10 bases of the junction left unmatched. For the CDR3, the DNA is TGCGCCAGCAACTCGTGGCCGACAGGGGCGAACACCGGGGAGCTGTTTTTT. Protein: CASNSWPTGANTGELFF.

The rearrangement joins TRBV5-8 to TRBJ1-2; 7 bases are shared with TRBD1. This CDR3 comprises 13 residues. Trimming cost V 4 bases and J 7 bases; bases outside gene matches: 7. Germline V gives CDR1 SGHTS, CDR2 YDEGEE. The DNA of the CDR3 is TGTGCCAGCAGCCCGGACAGGCACCGTGGCTACACCTTC. Translated: CASSPDRHRGYTF.

The chain uses TRBV5-1 and TRBJ2-7, with 7 bases identical to TRBD1. This CDR3 is built from 15 residues. Trimming removed 0 bases from V and 2 bases from J; junction bases left unmatched: 5. CDR1 and CDR2 (germline): SGHRS, YFSETQ. Here the CDR3 reads CASSLGGTEAYEQYF. The CDR3 DNA is TGCGCCAGCAGCTTGGGAGGGACAGAAGCCTACGAGCAGTACTTC.

A remark on this clone: At one end, the junction sequence differs from germline, possibly due to a read error. V gene TRBV13 combines with J gene TRBJ2-1; 11 bases map to TRBD1. The germline gives CDR1 PRHDT, CDR2 FYEKMQ (reference sequence). The CDR3 has 16 residues. CDR3 DNA: TGTGCCGGCAGCTGGGACCGGGACAGGGGGGTCAGGGAGCAGTTCTTC. Protein sequence: CAGSWDRDRGVREQFF.

V usage is TRBV19 and J usage is TRBJ2-2, with 7 nucleotides matching TRBD1. The CDR3 consists of 19 residues. After removal of 2 bases from V and 0 bases from J, the junction contained 12 bases not matched to a gene. In germline, CDR1 is LNHDA, CDR2 SQIVND (reference sequence). CDR3 nucleotides: TGTGCCAGTAGTATATCCGTGGACAGGTTCGGCTCGAACACCGGGGAGCTGTTTTTT. It specifies CASSISVDRFGSNTGELFF.

The chain joins TRBV18 to TRBJ2-7; no reliable D call. Trimming removed 3 bases from V and 5 bases from J, with 11 bases in between. CDR1 and CDR2 (germline): KGHSH, LQKENI. There are 13 residues in the CDR3. The CDR3 coding sequence is TGTGCCAGCTCACCTATAAGAGGAGACGAGCAGTACTTC. It yields the protein CASSPIRGDEQYF.

The genes are TRBV19 and TRBJ2-7, with D perhaps matching TRBD2 (6 bases). There are 14 residues in the CDR3. V was trimmed by 5 bases and J by 0 bases, leaving 11 bases between them. Germline CDR1 is LNHDA and CDR2 is SQIVND (reference sequence). The CDR3 loop is CASSPSDSSYEQYF. CDR3 DNA: TGTGCCAGTAGTCCTAGCGATAGCTCCTACGAGCAGTACTTC.

The V gene is TRBV27, the J gene TRBJ2-7; 8 nucleotides match TRBD2. CDR3 length equals 16 residues. V lost 6 bases and J lost 1; bases outside the gene matches: 11. CDR1 MNHEY and CDR2 SMNVEV come from the germline V gene (reference sequence). CDR3 in amino acids: CASSPKPAGGSYEQYF. CDR3 nucleotides: TGTGCCAGCAGCCCCAAGCCGGCGGGAGGTTCCTACGAGCAGTACTTC.

V usage is TRBV5-1 and J usage is TRBJ1-1, with 7 bases matching TRBD1. The trim removed 5 bases at V and 0 bases at J, leaving 1 base unmatched. The CDR3 length is 13 residues. CDR1 and CDR2 (germline): SGHRS, YFSETQ. In DNA, the CDR3 is TGCGCCAGCAGTACAGGGGTGAACACTGAAGCTTTCTTT. As protein: CASSTGVNTEAFF.

The chain's CDR3 is CASSLKGAGNTIYF. For the CDR3, the DNA is TGTGCCAGCAGCTTAAAGGGGGCTGGAAACACCATATATTTT. The chain carries TRBV7-6 and TRBJ1-3; D may be TRBD1 (6 bases). From germline, CDR1 is SGHVS and CDR2 FNYEAQ. There are 14 residues in the CDR3. The germline V and J ends were trimmed by 2 bases and 2 bases, with 7 bases remaining between them.

The chain carries TRBV7-3 and TRBJ2-1; D gene ambiguous. Germline V CDR1 and CDR2: SGHTA, FQGTGA. The V and J ends lost 0 bases and 2 bases respectively, with 5 bases between them. The CDR3 sequence is 14 residues long. As DNA, the CDR3 is TGTGCCAGCAGCTTAACTAGTCCCTACAATGAGCAGTTCTTC. It specifies CASSLTSPYNEQFF.

V gene TRBV20-1 combines with J gene TRBJ1-3; D uncertain. Between the trimmed V and J ends, which lost 5 bases and 0 bases, there was a span of 2 bases. Germline CDR1 reads DFQATT; CDR2 reads SNEGSKA (reference sequence). This CDR3 has 11 amino acids. Here the CDR3 DNA reads TGCAGTGCTTACTCTGGAAACACCATATATTTT. Translated: CSAYSGNTIYF.

The chain recombines TRBV29-1 with TRBJ2-5, with D tentatively TRBD2 (6 bases). With 3 bases removed from V and 4 bases from J, the gap between germline ends came to 15 bases. CDR3 length equals 14 residues. CDR1 is SQVTM, CDR2 ANQGSEA, per germline. The CDR3 loop is CSVDPGTVSETQYF. CDR3 nucleotide sequence: TGCAGCGTTGACCCCGGGACTGTCTCAGAGACCCAGTACTTC.

The chain combines TRBV4-2 with TRBJ1-4; weak D call: TRBD1 (6 bases). Per germline, CDR1 LGHNA and CDR2 YNFKEQ. The CDR3 spans 14 residues. The germline V and J ends were trimmed by 1 base and 5 bases, with 8 bases remaining between them. The CDR3 reads CASSQGGQNEKLFF. The CDR3, as DNA: TGTGCCAGCAGCCAAGGGGGGCAAAATGAAAAACTGTTTTTT.

The chain links TRBV6-5 to TRBJ1-2, with 11 positions matching TRBD1. This CDR3 is built from 14 residues. The trim removed 6 bases at V and 8 bases at J, leaving 8 bases unmatched. Germline CDR1 is MNHEY and CDR2 is SVGAGI. For the CDR3, the DNA is TGTGCCAGCAGCCCGGACAGGGGGCAGTGGGGCTACACCTTC. Translation: CASSPDRGQWGYTF.

The rearrangement uses TRBV19 and TRBJ2-2; 7 bases map to TRBD1. The V and J ends lost 9 bases and 2 bases, in that order; junction bases with no gene match: 6. Germline CDR1 and CDR2: LNHDA and SQIVND (reference sequence). The CDR3 is 14 residues long. The CDR3 DNA reads as TGTGCCAGCAGGGACAGAGGCAACACCGGGGAGCTGTTTTTT. It encodes CASRDRGNTGELFF. The whole variable domain, remainder taken from reference TRBV19 and TRBJ2-2, is DGGITQSPKYLFRKEGQNVTLSCEQNLNHDAMYWYRQDPGQGLRLIYYSQIVNDFQKGDIAEGYSVSREKKESFPLTVTSAQKNPTAFYLCASRDRGNTGELFFGEGSRLTVL.

The chain couples TRBV6-6 to TRBJ2-7; D perhaps matches TRBD1 (5 bases). This CDR3 region has 15 residues. Germline V lookup: CDR1 MNHNY, CDR2 SVGAGI (reference sequence). The V end was cut by 0 bases, the J end by 3 bases, with 12 bases between. Here the CDR3 DNA reads TGTGCCAGCAGTTACTCAGGGCAGGGCGGCTACGAGCAGTACTTC. Translating gives CASSYSGQGGYEQYF.

The table lists this clone with a few counts. The chain recombines TRBV7-2 with TRBJ2-3, with 12 bases that match TRBD2. The CDR3 loop spans 15 amino acids. With 2 bases clipped from V and 6 bases from J, the junction kept 3 bases outside the gene matches. Germline-derived CDR1 and CDR2 are SGHTA and FQGNSA. Written as DNA, the CDR3 is TGTGCCAGCAGCTTACGTGGGACTAGCGGGGATACGCAGTATTTT. This encodes CASSLRGTSGDTQYF. Combining the CDR3 with reference TRBV7-2 and TRBJ2-3 gives the whole variable domain GAGVSQSPSNKVTEKGKDVELRCDPISGHTALYWYRQSLGQGLEFLIYFQGNSAPDKSGLPSDRFSAERTGGSVSTLTIQRTQQEDSAVYLCASSLRGTSGDTQYFGPGTRLTVL.

The rearrangement uses TRBV15 and TRBJ2-3; D is uncertain. Trimming shortened V by 5 bases and J by 0 bases, and 12 bases separated the two germline ends. The V gene's germline CDR1 is LNHNV and CDR2 YYDKDF (reference sequence). This CDR3 is built from 15 residues. The CDR3 loop reads CATSLDILSTDTQYF. CDR3 coding DNA: TGTGCCACCAGCTTAGACATTCTTAGCACAGATACGCAGTATTTT.